A selection of T cell receptor beta chains follows, all from one sample in a study of blood T cell repertoires in COVID-19. Measured with immunoSEQ multiplex PCR; TCRdb has only the in-frame clones, and not every one. The profile covers around 120,000 clones, with more than 60% appearing a single time and roughly 2% taken by the ten largest. Source material: peripheral blood. The source is a woman aged 70 to 79 with acute or convalescent COVID-19. CDR3s include the opening cysteine and the closing phenylalanine or tryptophan. Fields, in order: D gene, J gene, clone size, V gene, CDR3 protein, CDR3 DNA. A D gene is named only where the DNA matches it firmly. A clone size is listed for some rows: how often the clone was seen (once, few, many), or a class if it is expanded.

- | TRBJ1-6 | - | TRBV25-1 | CASTGGLHNSPLHF | TGTGCCAGCACGGGGGGGCTCCATAATTCACCCCTCCACTTT
TRBD1 | TRBJ1-2 | many | TRBV12-3/TRBV12-4 | CASRTGNGYTF | TGTGCCAGCAGGACAGGGAACGGCTACACCTTC
- | TRBJ1-1 | - | TRBV5-1 | CASSFQGISNTEAFF | TGCGCCAGCAGCTTTCAGGGGATATCGAACACTGAAGCTTTCTTT
- | TRBJ2-5 | - | TRBV24-1 | CATSEREGTQYF | TGTGCCACCAGTGAACGGGAAGGGACCCAGTACTTC
- | TRBJ1-4 | once | TRBV7-8 | CASSLYRATNEKLFF | TGTGCCAGCAGCTTGTACAGAGCAACTAATGAAAAACTGTTTTTT
TRBD2 | TRBJ2-3 | - | TRBV2 | CASSELAGFSTDTQYF | TGTGCCAGCAGTGAACTAGCGGGGTTTAGCACAGATACGCAGTATTTT
TRBD1 | TRBJ1-2 | - | TRBV28 | CASSLYGTAYGYTF | TGTGCCAGCAGTTTATATGGGACAGCTTACGGCTACACCTTC
- | TRBJ1-2 | - | TRBV5-6 | CASSFVGVSGGYTF | TGTGCCAGCAGCTTCGTGGGCGTTAGCGGTGGCTACACCTTC
TRBD2 | TRBJ2-1 | - | TRBV2 | CASSLTRAGGTSSYNEQFF | TGTGCCAGCAGTTTGACTAGGGCGGGAGGGACGAGCTCCTACAATGAGCAGTTCTTC
TRBD1 | TRBJ1-2 | few | TRBV11-2 | CASSSGTGLGYTF | TGTGCCAGCAGCTCGGGGACAGGGCTTGGCTACACCTTC
- | TRBJ2-1 | - | TRBV18 | CASSPPLLVVNEQFF | TGTGCCAGCTCACCACCTCTACTAGTGGTCAATGAGCAGTTCTTC
TRBD2 | TRBJ2-7 | - | TRBV5-4 | CASSSPGASGSYEQYF | TGTGCCAGCAGCTCCCCTGGGGCTAGCGGGAGTTACGAGCAGTACTTC
- | TRBJ1-2 | - | TRBV6-5 | CASSYGGAGGYTF | TGTGCCAGCAGTTACGGGGGGGCCGGTGGCTACACCTTC
TRBD1 | TRBJ1-2 | - | TRBV7-2 | CASSPRTGGDYGYTF | TGTGCCAGCAGCCCTCGGACAGGAGGGGACTATGGCTACACCTTC
TRBD2 | TRBJ2-4 | - | TRBV28 | CASSSGTSGRSGNIQYF | TGTGCCAGCAGTTCTGGGACTAGCGGGAGGTCGGGGAACATTCAGTACTTC
- | TRBJ2-6 | - | TRBV5-4 | CASTLQGTGANVLTF | TGTGCCAGCACACTCCAGGGGACTGGGGCCAACGTCCTGACTTTC
- | TRBJ2-7 | - | TRBV29-1 | CSVEGGQFYEQYF | TGCAGCGTTGAGGGGGGGCAGTTCTACGAGCAGTACTTC
- | TRBJ1-1 | - | TRBV6-5 | CASRPQSDVSEAFF | TGTGCCAGCAGGCCCCAAAGCGATGTCTCTGAAGCTTTCTTT
- | TRBJ1-4 | few | TRBV28 | CASRPTGLNEKLFF | TGTGCCAGCAGGCCGACAGGCCTTAATGAAAAACTGTTTTTT
TRBD1 | TRBJ1-4 | - | TRBV3-1/TRBV3-2 | CASSQGQGRGNEKLFF | TGTGCCAGCAGCCAGGGACAGGGGAGGGGAAATGAAAAACTGTTTTTT
- | TRBJ2-7 | - | TRBV5-1 | CASSSERTNYEQYF | TGCGCCAGCAGCTCAGAGCGTACCAACTACGAGCAGTACTTC
- | TRBJ2-7 | - | TRBV4-1 | CASSQEGLAYEQYF | TGCGCCAGCAGCCAAGAGGGGCTGGCGTACGAGCAGTACTTC
- | TRBJ1-2 | - | TRBV2 | CASSTTGLGGYTF | TGTGCCAGCAGCACAACAGGGTTAGGTGGCTACACCTTC
- | TRBJ2-2 | - | TRBV5-1 | CASSLAGSIFTGELFF | TGCGCCAGCAGCTTGGCCGGTAGTATATTCACCGGGGAGCTGTTTTTT
TRBD2 | TRBJ2-2 | - | TRBV7-2 | CASSSPSGGLPGELFF | TGTGCCAGCAGCTCGCCTAGCGGGGGGCTCCCCGGGGAGCTGTTTTTT
TRBD1 | TRBJ2-1 | - | TRBV9 | CASSVGQGEINEQFF | TGTGCCAGCAGCGTCGGACAGGGGGAAATTAATGAGCAGTTCTTC
TRBD1 | TRBJ2-1 | once | TRBV11-3 | CASGSGTGYNEQFF | TGTGCCAGCGGTTCCGGGACAGGGTACAATGAGCAGTTCTTC
- | TRBJ2-7 | - | TRBV3-1/TRBV3-2 | CASSRASYEQYF | TGTGCCAGCAGCCGGGCGAGCTACGAGCAGTACTTC
TRBD1 | TRBJ1-2 | - | TRBV5-1 | CASSSSGTGFNGYTF | TGCGCCAGCAGCTCCTCCGGGACAGGGTTCAATGGCTACACCTTC
TRBD1 | TRBJ1-5 | medium-sized | TRBV4-3 | CASSLRQGESQPQHF | TGCGCCAGCAGCCTGCGACAGGGAGAAAGCCAGCCCCAGCATTTT
TRBD1 | TRBJ2-1 | - | TRBV6-1 | CASSGTGAGGLEQFF | TGTGCCAGCAGTGGAACTGGGGCAGGGGGTCTTGAGCAGTTCTTC
- | TRBJ2-6 | - | TRBV10-1 | CASSGGQAANVLTF | TGCGCCAGCAGTGGGGGGCAGGCCGCCAACGTCCTGACTTTC
- | TRBJ2-7 | once | TRBV20-1 | CSASRGTWNYEQYF | TGCAGTGCTAGTAGGGGGACATGGAACTACGAGCAGTACTTC
- | TRBJ1-1 | - | TRBV7-2 | CASSRPGGTEAFF | TGTGCCAGCTCCCGTCCCGGGGGCACTGAAGCTTTCTTT
TRBD1 | TRBJ1-2 | - | TRBV2 | CASSDRGRGGYTF | TGTGCCAGCAGCGACAGGGGGCGAGGTGGCTACACCTTC
- | TRBJ1-2 | few | TRBV12-3/TRBV12-4 | CASTSREVYGYTF | TGTGCCAGCACCTCGAGGGAGGTCTATGGCTACACCTTC
TRBD2 | TRBJ2-1 | - | TRBV7-8 | CASSKAGGVGNEQFF | TGTGCCAGCAGTAAAGCGGGGGGCGTAGGGAATGAGCAGTTCTTC
- | TRBJ2-1 | - | TRBV29-1 | CSVLPTAYNEQFF | TGCAGCGTTTTACCGACAGCCTACAATGAGCAGTTCTTC
TRBD1 | TRBJ2-7 | - | TRBV4-3 | CASSPRLGTEYEQYF | TGCGCCAGCAGTCCCCGTCTGGGGACAGAGTACGAGCAGTACTTC
- | TRBJ2-3 | - | TRBV7-9 | CASSLRVSGITDTQYF | TGTGCCAGCAGCTTAAGGGTTAGCGGAATCACAGATACGCAGTATTTT
- | TRBJ2-1 | few | TRBV2 | CASSGGRYNEQFF | TGTGCCAGCAGTGGAGGAAGATACAATGAGCAGTTCTTC
- | TRBJ2-4 | - | TRBV6-5 | CASSPRGRAKNIQYF | TGTGCCAGCAGTCCCCGTGGGAGAGCCAAAAACATTCAGTACTTC
TRBD1 | TRBJ2-5 | - | TRBV7-6 | CASSLEGQGAGGAQYF | TGTGCCAGCAGCTTAGAGGGACAGGGGGCCGGTGGGGCCCAGTACTTC
- | TRBJ1-2 | once | TRBV2 | CASSEYVRGNYGYTF | TGTGCCAGCAGTGAATACGTCAGGGGTAACTATGGCTACACCTTC
- | TRBJ1-3 | - | TRBV12-5 | CASGAGGAGNTIYF | TGTGCTAGTGGTGCCGGGGGAGCTGGAAACACCATATATTTT
- | TRBJ1-5 | - | TRBV6-5 | CASRPGQINQPQHF | TGTGCCAGCAGACCCGGACAGATTAATCAGCCCCAGCATTTT
- | TRBJ1-6 | few | TRBV5-8 | CASSGQNSPLHF | TGTGCCAGCAGCGGGCAAAATTCACCCCTCCACTTT
- | TRBJ1-3 | - | TRBV5-8 | CASSLAGGSGNTIYF | TGTGCCAGCAGCTTGGCCGGCGGCTCTGGAAACACCATATATTTT
TRBD1 | TRBJ1-1 | - | TRBV27 | CASSLRGRGTEAFF | TGTGCCAGCAGTTTAAGGGGGCGCGGGACTGAAGCTTTCTTT
- | TRBJ1-5 | - | TRBV9 | CASSPTGSRNQPQHF | TGTGCCAGCAGCCCCACGGGAAGTCGAAATCAGCCCCAGCATTTT
- | TRBJ2-1 | - | TRBV7-8 | CASSHGTEQFF | TGTGCCAGCAGCCACGGGACTGAACAGTTCTTC
TRBD1 | TRBJ1-5 | few | TRBV28 | CASSHGGQIRANQPQHF | TGTGCCAGCAGCCATGGGGGACAGATCAGGGCGAATCAGCCCCAGCATTTT
TRBD2 | TRBJ2-3 | - | TRBV9 | CASSVGSGGLLDTQYF | TGTGCCAGCAGCGTAGGGAGCGGGGGGCTCCTCGATACGCAGTATTTT
- | TRBJ1-2 | - | TRBV5-1 | CASSRKQGPNYGYTF | TGCGCCAGCAGCCGGAAACAGGGTCCTAACTATGGCTACACCTTC
- | TRBJ2-2 | - | TRBV11-2 | CASSLERAGELFF | TGTGCCAGCAGCTTAGAGCGAGCCGGGGAGCTGTTTTTT
TRBD2 | TRBJ2-5 | - | TRBV2 | CASRSGIQETQYF | TGTGCCAGCAGAAGCGGGATCCAAGAGACCCAGTACTTC
TRBD1 | TRBJ2-2 | - | TRBV2 | CASSEGTGGAGGELFF | TGTGCCAGCAGTGAAGGGACAGGGGGCGCGGGCGGGGAGCTGTTTTTT
- | TRBJ1-3 | - | TRBV9 | CASSPQGNSGNTIYF | TGTGCCAGCAGCCCACAGGGAAACTCTGGAAACACCATATATTTT
- | TRBJ2-5 | - | TRBV12-2 | CASRYILGSRGGGQETQYF | TGTGCAAGTCGCTATATACTAGGGAGTCGAGGAGGAGGACAAGAGACCCAGTACTTC